This T cell receptor beta chain came from a study of cytomegalovirus exposure and HLA in healthy donors. General observations from the study: Researchers reported that a few CMV-associated chains were confirmed in vitro as CMV antigen-specific. According to a subsequent analysis, TCR clusters from the first cohort were inclined to appear together in the 110 or so validation repertoires.

With 7 bases removed from V and 2 bases from J, the gap between germline ends came to 24 bases. CDR1 and CDR2 (germline): SQVTM, ANQGSEA. The CDR3 is 18 residues long. Details on this clone: Its specificity is unknown.

Method: immunoSEQ multiplex PCR; TCRdb's copy keeps in-frame clones and lacks some. The table has a few hundred thousand clones, approximately 83% seen once. The TCR comes from a woman aged 25 to 39 in good health and CMV-seropositive. The rearrangement joins TRBV29-1 to TRBJ2-6; D possibly matches TRBD1 or TRBD2 (5 bases each). The specimen was PBMCs. CDR3 residues: CSAIFRGRNAPGANVLTF. DNA of the CDR3: TGCAGCGCCATTTTTCGGGGCCGAAACGCCCCTGGGGCCAACGTCCTGACTTTC. Looking up the rest from reference TRBV29-1 and TRBJ2-6 gives the full variable domain: SAVISQKPSRDICQRGTSLTIQCQVDSQVTMMFWYRQQPGQSLTLIATANQGSEATYESGFVIDKFPISRPNLTFSTLTVSNMSPEDSSIYLCSAIFRGRNAPGANVLTFGAGSRLTVL.